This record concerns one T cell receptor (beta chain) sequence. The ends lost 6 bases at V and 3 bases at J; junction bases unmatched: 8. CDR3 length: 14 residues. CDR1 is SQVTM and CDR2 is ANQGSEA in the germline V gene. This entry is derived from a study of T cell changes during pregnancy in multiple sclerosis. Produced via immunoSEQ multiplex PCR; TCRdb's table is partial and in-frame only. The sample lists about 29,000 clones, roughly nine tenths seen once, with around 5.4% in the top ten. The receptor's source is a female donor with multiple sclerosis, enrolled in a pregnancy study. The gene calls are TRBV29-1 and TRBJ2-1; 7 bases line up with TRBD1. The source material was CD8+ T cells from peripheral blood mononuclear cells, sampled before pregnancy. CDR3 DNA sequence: TGCAGCGTGGCGAGGACAGGATTCTACAATGAGCAGTTCTTC. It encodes CSVARTGFYNEQFF.